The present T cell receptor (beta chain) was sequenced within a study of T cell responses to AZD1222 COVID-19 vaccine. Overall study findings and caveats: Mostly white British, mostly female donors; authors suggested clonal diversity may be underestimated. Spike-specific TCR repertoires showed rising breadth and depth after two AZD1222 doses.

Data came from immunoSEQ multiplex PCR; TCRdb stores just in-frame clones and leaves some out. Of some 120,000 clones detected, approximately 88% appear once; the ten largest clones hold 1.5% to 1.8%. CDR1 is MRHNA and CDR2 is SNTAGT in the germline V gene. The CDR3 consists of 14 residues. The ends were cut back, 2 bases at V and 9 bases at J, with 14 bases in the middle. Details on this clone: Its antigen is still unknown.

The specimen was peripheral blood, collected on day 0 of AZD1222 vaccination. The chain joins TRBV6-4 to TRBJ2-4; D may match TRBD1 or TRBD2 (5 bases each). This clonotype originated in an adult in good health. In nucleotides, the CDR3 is TGTGCCAGCAGTGACGGCCAGGGACGGGGCATTCAGTACTTC. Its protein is CASSDGQGRGIQYF.